The 10 T cell receptor beta chains given below trace back to one sample, sequenced in a study of T cells in Graves' hyperthyroidism and ophthalmopathy. Amplified TCR beta CDR3 regions came from RNA transcripts. Researchers ran a first-round RT-PCR on the TCR CDR3 using the HTBI primer set. TCRdb reanalysed the multiplex PCR reads using MiXCR and keeps one entry per CDR3 protein. Counted here are 500,000 or so distinct CDR3 sequences, roughly 15% occurring once; the ten biggest clones make up roughly 18%. Sequenced material: blood. The receptors here all came from a woman under 30 with Graves' ophthalmopathy.

This clonotype was counted only a few times. The chain couples TRBV20-1 to TRBJ1-6; 7 positions match TRBD1. Trimming removed 4 bases from V and 7 bases from J; junction bases left unmatched: 10. The CDR3 contains 15 residues. Germline CDR1 reads DFQATT; CDR2 reads SNEGSKA (reference sequence). This CDR3 is CSAKPPTGTNSPLHF. CDR3 bases: TGCAGTGCTAAACCTCCGACAGGGACCAATTCACCCCTCCACTTT.

This chain uses TRBV10-2 with TRBJ1-2, with D hard to call. Germline-derived CDR1 and CDR2 are WSHSY and SAAADI. V dropped 4 bases and J dropped 8 bases, with 8 bases sitting between them. The CDR3 consists of 11 residues. The CDR3 is CASSGLWGYTF. As DNA, the CDR3 is TGCGCCAGCAGTGGACTTTGGGGCTACACCTTC.

This clonotype was picked up many times. This chain connects TRBV11-2 to TRBJ1-1; the D is unclear. The CDR3 is 15 amino acids. CDR1 and CDR2 (germline): SGHAT, FQNNGV. V dropped 1 base and J dropped 5 bases, with 14 bases sitting between them. CDR3 residues: CASSLGATVDTEAFF. The CDR3 nucleotides are TGTGCCAGCAGCTTAGGGGCTACAGTAGATACTGAAGCTTTCTTT.

The chain couples TRBV7-9 to TRBJ1-1; maybe TRBD1 (5 bases). The CDR3 length is 15 residues. The V gene's germline CDR1 is SEHNR and CDR2 FQNEAQ (reference sequence). Trimming took off 5 bases at V and 1 base at J, with 14 bases between the two ends. DNA of the CDR3: TGTGCCAGCAGCCCCCGGGACTACACGAACACTGAAGCTTTCTTT. Translation: CASSPRDYTNTEAFF. The full variable domain, with the rest looked up from reference TRBV7-9 and TRBJ1-1, is DTGVSQNPRHKITKRGQNVTFRCDPISEHNRLYWYRQTLGQGPEFLTYFQNEAQLEKSRLLSDRFSAERPKGSFSTLEIQRTEQGDSAMYLCASSPRDYTNTEAFFGQGTRLTVV.

This clonotype appeared many times. The genes are TRBV7-9 and TRBJ2-7, with a tentative D call TRBD1 (6 bases). V dropped 5 bases and J dropped 2 bases, with 13 bases sitting between them. The length of the CDR3 is 14 residues. Germline V gene sequence: CDR1 SEHNR, CDR2 FQNEAQ (reference sequence). The CDR3, as DNA: TGTGCCAGCAGCGCCCGGGACACCGCCTACGAGCAGTACTTC. It codes for CASSARDTAYEQYF.

This clonotype was observed many times. The chain joins TRBV20-1 to TRBJ2-3; D not certain. V dropped 5 bases and J dropped 4 bases, with 10 bases sitting between them. This CDR3 region has 12 residues. In germline, CDR1 is DFQATT, CDR2 SNEGSKA (reference sequence). The CDR3 here is CSAPINSDTQYF. The CDR3 DNA reads as TGCAGTGCTCCTATTAATTCAGATACGCAGTATTTT.

This clonotype was recorded at least ten times. The genes are TRBV6-2 or TRBV6-3 and TRBJ1-2; no clear D gene. The CDR3 loop spans 15 amino acids. V was clipped by 6 bases and J by 7 bases, with 21 bases between them. Germline CDR1 is MNHEY and CDR2 is SVGEGT. In nucleotides, the CDR3 is TGTGCCAGCAGAATTGGGAGGCTAGGGCGACCTGGCTACACCTTC. It translates to CASRIGRLGRPGYTF.

This clonotype has at least ten counts. The chain joins TRBV12-3 or TRBV12-4 to TRBJ1-2; the match to TRBD1 covers 8 bases. CDR3 length equals 18 residues. The trim removed 6 bases at V and 5 bases at J, leaving 20 bases unmatched. CDR3 DNA: TGTGCCAGCAGCCCAGGGGACAGGAGCCCGGAAAAGTATTATGGCTACACCTTC. Amino acid sequence: CASSPGDRSPEKYYGYTF.

The V and J genes are TRBV7-3 and TRBJ2-7; TRBD2 matches at 11 bases. The CDR3 loop spans 18 amino acids. Germline V gene lookup returns CDR1 SGHTA and CDR2 FQGTGA. With 5 bases clipped from V and 3 bases from J, the junction kept 15 bases outside the gene matches. CDR3: CASSPLGGGLAGIYEQYF. DNA of the CDR3: TGTGCCAGCAGCCCCCTCGGGGGTGGACTAGCGGGCATCTACGAGCAGTACTTC.

The sample holds many counts of this clonotype. The DNA for the CDR3 is TGCGCCAGCGGCCTGTCGGGAGGTGAGACAGATACGCAGTATTTT. Encoded protein: CASGLSGGETDTQYF. The gene calls are TRBV5-1 and TRBJ2-3; 7 positions match TRBD2. The CDR3 is made up of 15 amino acids. V gave up 7 bases and J gave up 3 bases; unmatched junction bases: 11. In germline, CDR1 is SGHRS, CDR2 YFSETQ. Full variable domain (rest looked up from reference TRBV5-1 and TRBJ2-3): KAGVTQTPRYLIKTRGQQVTLSCSPISGHRSVSWYQQTPGQGLQFLFEYFSETQRNKGNFPGRFSGRQFSNSRSEMNVSTLELGDSALYLCASGLSGGETDTQYFGPGTRLTVL.